A single sample is the source of the 5 T cell receptor beta chains below, sequenced in a study of blood T cell repertoires in COVID-19. Data came from immunoSEQ multiplex PCR; TCRdb stores just in-frame clones and leaves some out. The sample records fewer than 85,000 clones, more than 80% being singletons. Specimen: peripheral blood. Every receptor here comes from an older man with acute or convalescent COVID-19.

This chain's CDR3 is CASSRGPTFYEQYF. The CDR3 DNA reads as TGTGCCAGCAGCCGGGGCCCTACATTCTACGAGCAGTACTTC. This chain uses TRBV3-1 (or the pseudogene TRBV3-2) with TRBJ2-7; a weak D match, TRBD1 (5 bases). Germline lookup yields CDR1 LGHDT and CDR2 YNNKEL (reference sequence). The V end was cut by 4 bases, the J end by 3 bases, with 13 bases between. The CDR3 has 14 amino acids.

The V gene is TRBV28, the J gene TRBJ2-1, with D perhaps matching TRBD2 (7 bases). Germline V gene lookup returns CDR1 MDHEN and CDR2 SYDVKM. Trimming stripped 3 bases from V and 9 bases from J, with 18 bases between. The CDR3 runs 15 residues. The CDR3 DNA reads TGTGCCAGCAGTTTTCCGGGGGGCGCGATCGGTGAGCAGTTCTTC. Amino acid sequence: CASSFPGGAIGEQFF.

The V and J genes are TRBV29-1 and TRBJ1-1; TRBD1 matches at 7 bases. The CDR3 totals 13 residues. V shed 6 bases and J 1 base; nucleotides not matched to a gene: 5. Germline V lookup: CDR1 SQVTM, CDR2 ANQGSEA. The CDR3 nucleotides are TGCAGCGTCCCGGGACAGAAGAACACTGAAGCTTTCTTT. Protein: CSVPGQKNTEAFF.

This chain links TRBV10-1 with TRBJ2-2; the match to TRBD2 covers 9 bases. CDR3 length: 14 residues. The J segment lost 2 bases and the V segment lost 7 bases, leaving 2 bases of the junction unmatched. CDR1 is WNHNN and CDR2 is SYGVQD in the germline V gene (reference sequence). The CDR3 reads CASMLAGNTGELFF. The CDR3 DNA is TGCGCCAGCATGCTAGCGGGAAACACCGGGGAGCTGTTTTTT.

This clone was found once. V is TRBV11-1 and J is TRBJ2-1, with TRBD2 as a possible D gene (5 bases). CDR3 length equals 13 residues. The germline V gene has CDR1 SGHAT and CDR2 FQDESV (reference sequence). Between the trimmed V and J ends, which lost 3 bases and 4 bases, there was a span of 7 bases. This CDR3 reads CASSLRVYNEQFF. For the CDR3, the DNA is TGTGCCAGCAGCTTGAGGGTTTACAATGAGCAGTTCTTC.